A selection of T cell receptor beta chains follows, all from one sample in a study of memory CD4+ T cells and cytomegalovirus serostatus. Only in-frame clones appear in the TCRdb table, and some are missing; sequencing was by immunoSEQ multiplex PCR. Of 50,000 to 65,000 clones detected, around 77% appear once; the ten largest clones hold 0.88%. Sequenced material: memory CD4+ T cells from blood. Receptors were obtained from an adult in good health and CMV-seronegative. Each CDR3 is given with its conserved first and last residue. D genes are given only for firm matches.

j_call d_call v_call cdr3_aa
TRBJ1-2 NA TRBV29-1 CSVESWGSYGYTF
TRBJ2-1 TRBD2 TRBV5-6 CASSLRGPGGGSDEQFF
TRBJ2-7 NA TRBV7-9 CASSFPEGGSYEQYF
TRBJ2-3 NA TRBV2 CASSPTGTSTDTQYF
TRBJ2-3 NA TRBV6-5 CASSYSSLQGTNTQYF
TRBJ1-1 NA TRBV7-9 CASSSTGKGNTEAFF
TRBJ2-3 TRBD1 TRBV14 CASSHLEGAGTDTQYF
TRBJ1-2 TRBD1 TRBV5-4 CASSGTGGVGYTF
TRBJ1-2 TRBD1 TRBV6-1 CASSGQGNYGYTF
TRBJ1-1 NA TRBV5-6 CASSFMVGLGTEAFF
TRBJ1-2 TRBD1 TRBV11-2 CASSLAGTGANYGYTF
TRBJ1-2 NA TRBV6-1 CASSEMGGLGYTF
TRBJ2-1 NA TRBV20-1 CSARWGIEQFF
TRBJ1-2 TRBD1 TRBV16 CASSRDRDYGYTF
TRBJ1-2 NA TRBV4-1 CASSQDFSSNGYTF
TRBJ1-2 NA TRBV4-2 CASSQDARQNYGYTF
TRBJ2-2 NA TRBV7-9 CASSQGGAGTNTGELFF
TRBJ2-7 NA TRBV30 CAWSRDHYEQYF
TRBJ2-1 TRBD2 TRBV5-6 CASIRLAGGGEQFF
TRBJ2-3 NA TRBV13 CASSPGGVGTDTQYF
TRBJ1-6 TRBD1 TRBV5-4 CASSLGGQDYSPLHF
TRBJ2-3 TRBD2 TRBV9 CASSVSGDTDTQYF
TRBJ1-5 NA TRBV30 CAWSDRRAGFLSQHF
TRBJ1-6 NA TRBV30 CAWSGGEGWHSPLHF
TRBJ2-7 NA TRBV4-2 CASSQDVGPAVQYF
TRBJ2-7 TRBD1 TRBV5-6 CASSSGQGVGYEQYF
TRBJ1-1 NA TRBV10-3 CAISERGGDTEAFF
TRBJ1-3 NA TRBV7-2 CASSLTSVRGGNTIYF
TRBJ2-3 TRBD2 TRBV7-3 CASSQGLAGATQYF
TRBJ2-7 NA TRBV28 CASSFFVGAHEQYF
TRBJ2-7 NA TRBV25-1 CASSEWGRSYEQYF
TRBJ2-1 NA TRBV14 CASSQGGQPYNEQFF
TRBJ1-1 NA TRBV7-8 CASSSTPGEAFF
TRBJ2-7 NA TRBV30 CAWSGGTTTYEQYF
TRBJ2-5 TRBD2 TRBV6-5 CASSPSGSGETQYF
TRBJ1-1 TRBD1 TRBV7-9 CASSTRQGIAEAFF
TRBJ2-7 NA TRBV6-1 CASQTYTAYEQYF
TRBJ1-5 TRBD1 TRBV28 CASSETGNNQPQHF
TRBJ1-6 TRBD1 TRBV7-9 CASSPGGFNSPLHF
TRBJ1-1 NA TRBV10-3 CAISVGGAEAFF
TRBJ1-2 TRBD1 TRBV7-8 CASSLRGQGVYGYTF
TRBJ1-2 NA TRBV7-3 CASSLTPRDGYTF
TRBJ2-2 NA TRBV18 CASSPRDTGELFF
TRBJ1-2 NA TRBV5-1 CASSLTNQQESTF
TRBJ2-7 NA TRBV7-8 CASSSRSGAGYEQYF
TRBJ2-7 NA TRBV5-4 CASSLYSYEQYF
TRBJ1-6 NA TRBV7-6 CASSLVPQSNSPLHF
TRBJ1-3 NA TRBV28 CASSLVPPQNTIYF
TRBJ1-4 TRBD1 TRBV30 CAWSPPLGTGQSATNEKLFF
TRBJ1-3 NA TRBV15 CATSRSRRSEGSNTIYF
TRBJ2-1 TRBD2 TRBV5-1 CASSLYGGGPVNEQFF
TRBJ2-5 NA TRBV9 CASSVSPGPQETQYF
TRBJ2-7 NA TRBV6-1 CASKIKGGEQYF
TRBJ2-7 TRBD1 TRBV13 CASSYIRQGWNEQYF
TRBJ1-1 NA TRBV27 CASSLNGALNTEAFF
TRBJ1-1 NA TRBV28 CASSSPTGGRTEAFF
TRBJ1-5 NA TRBV6-5 CASRRDGANQPQHF
TRBJ1-3 NA TRBV5-4 CASNPAGGNTIYF
TRBJ1-2 TRBD1 TRBV2 CASSSGGRRYGYTF
TRBJ1-5 NA TRBV28 CASSKAGSGQPQHF